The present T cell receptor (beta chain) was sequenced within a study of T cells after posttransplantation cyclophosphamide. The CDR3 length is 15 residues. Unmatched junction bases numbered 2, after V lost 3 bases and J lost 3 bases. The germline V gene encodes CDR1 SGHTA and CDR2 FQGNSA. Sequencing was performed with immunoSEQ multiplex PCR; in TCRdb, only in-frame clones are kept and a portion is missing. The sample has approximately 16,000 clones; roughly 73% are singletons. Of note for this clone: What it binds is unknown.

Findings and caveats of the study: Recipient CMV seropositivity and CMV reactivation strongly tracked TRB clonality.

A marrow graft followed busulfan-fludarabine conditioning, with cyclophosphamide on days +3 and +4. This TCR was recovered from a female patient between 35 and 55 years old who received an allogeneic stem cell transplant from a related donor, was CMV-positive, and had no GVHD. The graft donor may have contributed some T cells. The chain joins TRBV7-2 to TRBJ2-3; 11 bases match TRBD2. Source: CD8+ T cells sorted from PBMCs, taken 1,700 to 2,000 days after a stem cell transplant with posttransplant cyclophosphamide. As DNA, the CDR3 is TGTGCCAGCAGCTTGACTAGCGGGATAACAGATACGCAGTATTTT. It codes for CASSLTSGITDTQYF.